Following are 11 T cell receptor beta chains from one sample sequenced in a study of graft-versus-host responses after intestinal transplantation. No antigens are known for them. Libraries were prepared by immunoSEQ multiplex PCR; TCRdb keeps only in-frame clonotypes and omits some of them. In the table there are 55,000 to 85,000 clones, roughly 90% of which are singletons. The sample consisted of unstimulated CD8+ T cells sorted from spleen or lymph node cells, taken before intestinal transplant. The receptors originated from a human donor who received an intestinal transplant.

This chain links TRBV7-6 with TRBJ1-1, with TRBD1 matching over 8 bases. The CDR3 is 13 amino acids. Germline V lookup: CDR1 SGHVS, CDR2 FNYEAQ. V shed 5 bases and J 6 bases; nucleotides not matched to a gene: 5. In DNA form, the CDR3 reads TGTGCCAGCAGCCAAGACAGGGGCGCTGAAGCTTTCTTT. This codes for CASSQDRGAEAFF.

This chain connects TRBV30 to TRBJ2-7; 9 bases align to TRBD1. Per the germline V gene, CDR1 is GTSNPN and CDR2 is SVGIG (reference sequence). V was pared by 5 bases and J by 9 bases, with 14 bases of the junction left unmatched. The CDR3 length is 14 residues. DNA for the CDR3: TGTGCCTGGGATCGGGACAGGGAGATCCCAAGGCAGTACTTC. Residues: CAWDRDREIPRQYF.

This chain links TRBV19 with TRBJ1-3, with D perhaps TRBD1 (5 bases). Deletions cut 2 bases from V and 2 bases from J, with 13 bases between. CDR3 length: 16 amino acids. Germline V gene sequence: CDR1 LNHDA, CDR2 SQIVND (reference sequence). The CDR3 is CASSIFPAGTGNTIYF. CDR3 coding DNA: TGTGCCAGTAGTATATTCCCTGCAGGGACTGGAAACACCATATATTTT.

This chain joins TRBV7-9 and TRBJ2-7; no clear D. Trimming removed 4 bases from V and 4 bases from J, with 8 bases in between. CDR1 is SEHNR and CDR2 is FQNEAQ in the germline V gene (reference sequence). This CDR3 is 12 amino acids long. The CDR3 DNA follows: TGTGCCAGCAGCTCGTCTGAGTACGAGCAGTACTTC. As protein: CASSSSEYEQYF.

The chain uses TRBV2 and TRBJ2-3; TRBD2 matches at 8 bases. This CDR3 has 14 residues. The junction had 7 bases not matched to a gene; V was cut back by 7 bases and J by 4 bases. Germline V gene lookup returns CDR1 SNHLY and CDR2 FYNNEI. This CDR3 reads CASTSGRASDTQYF. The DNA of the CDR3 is TGTGCCAGCACGTCCGGGAGGGCCTCAGATACGCAGTATTTT. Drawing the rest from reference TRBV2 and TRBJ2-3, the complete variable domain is EPEVTQTPSHQVTQMGQEVILRCVPISNHLYFYWYRQILGQKVEFLVSFYNNEISEKSEIFDDQFSVERPDGSNFTLKIRSTKLEDSAMYFCASTSGRASDTQYFGPGTRLTVL.

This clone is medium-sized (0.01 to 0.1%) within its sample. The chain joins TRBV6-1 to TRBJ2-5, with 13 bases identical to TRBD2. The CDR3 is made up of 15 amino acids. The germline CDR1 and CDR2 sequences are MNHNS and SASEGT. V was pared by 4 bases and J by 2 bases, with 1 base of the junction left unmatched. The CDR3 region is CASSGLAGGQETQYF. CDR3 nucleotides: TGTGCCAGCAGTGGACTAGCGGGGGGACAAGAGACCCAGTACTTC.

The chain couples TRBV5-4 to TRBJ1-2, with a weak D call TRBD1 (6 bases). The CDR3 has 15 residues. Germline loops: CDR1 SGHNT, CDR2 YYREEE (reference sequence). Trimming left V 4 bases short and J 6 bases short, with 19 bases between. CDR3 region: CASSPLREGGDGYTF. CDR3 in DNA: TGTGCCAGCAGCCCCCTTAGAGAGGGGGGGGATGGCTACACCTTC.

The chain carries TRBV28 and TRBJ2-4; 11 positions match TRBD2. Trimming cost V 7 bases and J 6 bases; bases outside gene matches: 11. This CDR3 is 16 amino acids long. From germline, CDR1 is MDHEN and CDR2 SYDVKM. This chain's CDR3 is CASTGLADRDGNIQYF. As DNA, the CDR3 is TGTGCCAGCACGGGACTAGCGGACAGGGATGGAAACATTCAGTACTTC. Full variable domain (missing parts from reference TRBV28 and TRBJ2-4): DVKVTQSSRYLVKRTGEKVFLECVQDMDHENMFWYRQDPGLGLRLIYFSYDVKMKEKGDIPEGYSVSREKKERFSLILESASTNQTSMYLCASTGLADRDGNIQYFGAGTRLSVL.

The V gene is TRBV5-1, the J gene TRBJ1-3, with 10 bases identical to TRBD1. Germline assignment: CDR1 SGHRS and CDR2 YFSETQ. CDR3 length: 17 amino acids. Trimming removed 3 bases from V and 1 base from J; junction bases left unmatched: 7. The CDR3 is CASSWVGQGLSGNTIYF. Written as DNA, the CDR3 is TGCGCCAGCAGCTGGGTGGGACAGGGGCTTTCTGGAAACACCATATATTTT.

In nucleotides, the CDR3 is TGTGCCAGCAGTTCTATAGCGGGGGGTCCCCAAGAGACCCAGTACTTC. This encodes CASSSIAGGPQETQYF. The chain joins TRBV27 to TRBJ2-5, with 10 nucleotides matching TRBD2. This CDR3 contains 16 residues. Per germline, CDR1 MNHEY and CDR2 SMNVEV (reference sequence). Unmatched junction bases numbered 6, after V lost 4 bases and J lost 1 base.

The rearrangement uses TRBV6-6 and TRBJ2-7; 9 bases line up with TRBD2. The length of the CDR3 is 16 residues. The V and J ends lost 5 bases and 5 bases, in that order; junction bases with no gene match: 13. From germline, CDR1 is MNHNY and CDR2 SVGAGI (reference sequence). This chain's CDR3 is CASSGQLAGLLNEQYF. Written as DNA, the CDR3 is TGTGCCAGCAGTGGCCAGCTAGCGGGACTACTAAACGAGCAGTACTTC.